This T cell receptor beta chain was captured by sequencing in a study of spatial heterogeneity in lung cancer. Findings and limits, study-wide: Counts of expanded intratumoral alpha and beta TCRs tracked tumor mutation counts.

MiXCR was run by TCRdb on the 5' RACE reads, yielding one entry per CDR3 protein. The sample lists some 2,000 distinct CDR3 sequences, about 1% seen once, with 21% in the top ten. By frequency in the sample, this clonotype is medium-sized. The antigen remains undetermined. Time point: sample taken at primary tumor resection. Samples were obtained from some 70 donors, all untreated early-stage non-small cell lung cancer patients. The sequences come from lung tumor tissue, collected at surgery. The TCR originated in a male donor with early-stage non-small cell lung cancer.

As DNA, the CDR3 is TGTGCCAGCAGCTGGGGACATGTCTCTGGAAACACCATATATTTT. Translated: CASSWGHVSGNTIYF. The gene calls are TRBV5-6 and TRBJ1-3, with D perhaps matching TRBD1 (6 bases). This CDR3 is 15 amino acids long. Germline lookup yields CDR1 SGHDT and CDR2 YYEEEE. V shed 3 bases and J shed 0 bases, with 10 bases lying between them.